These T cell receptor beta chains were read from a single sample in a study of T cells in Graves' hyperthyroidism and ophthalmopathy. TCRdb recomputed calls from the multiplex PCR reads with MiXCR, one row per CDR3 protein. The profile covers 550,000 to 800,000 distinct CDR3 sequences, with about 16% appearing a single time and under 8.5% taken by the ten largest. The sequencing input was blood. The receptor set was obtained from a man aged 18 to 35 with Graves' hyperthyroidism. Both conserved end residues are part of each CDR3. A D gene is named only where the DNA matches it firmly. Clone sizes are given selectively: once, few, many, or a class where the clone is expanded.

CDR3	DNA	size	D	V	J
CASSLGAGGRTVPPYEQYF	TGTGCCAGCAGCTTAGGTGCGGGAGGGCGCACAGTCCCCCCCTACGAGCAGTACTTC	-	TRBD2	TRBV7-6	TRBJ2-7
CSVCFIRDTQETQYF	TGCAGCGTTTGCTTTATCCGGGACACCCAAGAGACCCAGTACTTC	-	-	TRBV29-1	TRBJ2-5
CASSIGNTEAFF	TGTGCCAGCAGCATTGGTAACACTGAAGCTTTCTTT	many	-	TRBV19	TRBJ1-1
CSVRLGTEVYEQYF	TGCAGCGTTAGACTCGGGACTGAAGTCTACGAGCAGTACTTC	few	-	TRBV29-1	TRBJ2-7
CAISPGSRNTGELFF	TGTGCCATCAGCCCCGGGAGCCGAAACACCGGGGAGCTGTTTTTT	-	-	TRBV10-3	TRBJ2-2
CASSHHGSVNEKLFF	TGTGCCAGCAGCCACCACGGGTCGGTAAATGAAAAACTGTTTTTT	-	-	TRBV6-2/TRBV6-3	TRBJ1-4
CATSRSLGDGETQYF	TGTGCCACCAGCAGATCGCTAGGGGACGGAGAGACCCAGTACTTC	many	-	TRBV15	TRBJ2-5
CASRPREYNTEAFF	TGTGCCAGCAGACCCAGGGAGTATAACACTGAAGCTTTCTTT	-	-	TRBV28	TRBJ1-1
CASRPSPGTVGSYEQYF	TGTGCCAGCAGACCCTCCCCAGGGACCGTTGGCTCCTACGAGCAGTACTTC	many	-	TRBV6-1	TRBJ2-7
CASSRQGLAQETQYF	TGTGCCAGCAGCAGACAGGGGCTTGCTCAAGAGACCCAGTACTTC	-	TRBD1	TRBV7-2	TRBJ2-5
CASSQGGTGWTEAFF	TGCGCCAGCAGCCAAGGAGGGACAGGGTGGACTGAAGCTTTCTTT	-	TRBD1	TRBV4-3	TRBJ1-1
CASSPAGNEKLFF	TGTGCCAGCTCACCGGCGGGGAATGAAAAACTGTTTTTT	many	-	TRBV18	TRBJ1-4
CASSLGGGLWNEQFF	TGTGCCAGCAGCTTAGGGGGGGGGTTGTGGAATGAGCAGTTCTTC	-	TRBD2	TRBV7-2	TRBJ2-1
CASSDSGTVPYEQYF	TGTGCCAGCAGTGACTCCGGGACAGTCCCCTACGAGCAGTACTTC	many	TRBD1	TRBV6-1	TRBJ2-7
CASRPGQRETQYF	TGTGCCAGCAGACCGGGACAGCGGGAGACCCAGTACTTC	many	TRBD1	TRBV12-3/TRBV12-4	TRBJ2-5
CASTPGQASLEQYF	TGTGCCAGCACCCCGGGACAGGCATCCCTCGAGCAGTACTTC	many	TRBD1	TRBV12-3/TRBV12-4	TRBJ2-7
CASSLARRRNEQFF	TGTGCCAGCAGTTTAGCGCGGAGAAGAAATGAGCAGTTCTTC	many	-	TRBV12-3/TRBV12-4	TRBJ2-1
CASSEGHPYSGNTIYF	TGTGCCAGCAGTGAAGGTCACCCTTACTCTGGAAACACCATATATTTT	few	-	TRBV6-1	TRBJ1-3
CASSPGGVQTQYF	TGTGCCAGCAGCCCAGGGGGCGTTCAGACCCAGTACTTC	-	TRBD1	TRBV5-6	TRBJ2-5
CASTLGTEAFF	TGCGCCAGCACACTGGGTACTGAAGCTTTCTTT	many	-	TRBV5-1	TRBJ1-1
CASSLVPGHLTGELFF	TGTGCCAGCAGCTTAGTGCCGGGACATCTGACCGGGGAGCTGTTTTTT	-	-	TRBV7-6	TRBJ2-2
CASSFDGRGRQETQYF	TGTGCCAGCAGCTTTGATGGGAGGGGTCGGCAAGAGACCCAGTACTTC	-	TRBD2	TRBV7-2	TRBJ2-5
CASSYWTSGNNEQFF	TGTGCCAGCAGTTACTGGACTAGCGGAAACAATGAGCAGTTCTTC	-	TRBD2	TRBV6-2/TRBV6-3	TRBJ2-1
CATRAGNTGELFF	TGTGCCACCAGGGCAGGGAACACCGGGGAGCTGTTTTTT	many	-	TRBV24-1	TRBJ2-2
CASGGGSSYTF	TGTGCCAGCGGCGGCGGATCCTCCTACACCTTC	-	-	TRBV25-1	TRBJ1-2
CASSWGAEQYF	TGCGCCAGCAGCTGGGGCGCCGAGCAGTACTTC	-	-	TRBV5-1	TRBJ2-7
CASSWGSTGDTQYF	TGTGCCAGCAGTTGGGGATCAACGGGGGATACGCAGTATTTT	few	-	TRBV27	TRBJ2-3
CASSFKGITEAFF	TGTGCCAGCAGTTTCAAGGGGATCACTGAAGCTTTCTTT	-	-	TRBV27	TRBJ1-1
CASSPLAGVGVVNEQFF	TGTGCCAGCAGCCCTCTAGCGGGGGTCGGGGTGGTAAATGAGCAGTTCTTC	few	TRBD2	TRBV12-3/TRBV12-4	TRBJ2-1
CASSFFSGELFF	TGCGCCAGCAGCTTTTTTTCCGGGGAGCTGTTTTTT	once	-	TRBV5-1	TRBJ2-2
CASSQDGDRGSWNTIYF	TGTGCCAGCAGCCAAGACGGCGACAGAGGATCGTGGAACACCATATATTTT	-	-	TRBV14	TRBJ1-3
CSATPRGRDGYTF	TGCAGTGCTACACCCCGGGGGCGCGATGGCTACACCTTC	many	-	TRBV20-1	TRBJ1-2
CASSLRTSGSVGELFF	TGTGCCAGCAGTCTGAGGACTAGCGGGAGTGTCGGGGAGCTGTTTTTT	many	TRBD2	TRBV6-2/TRBV6-3	TRBJ2-2
CASIKLPQGNYGYTF	TGTGCCAGCATCAAACTCCCCCAGGGGAACTATGGCTACACCTTC	many	-	TRBV6-2/TRBV6-3	TRBJ1-2
CASSVRTGGACTF	TGTGCCAGCAGTGTCCGGACAGGGGGCGCTTGCACCTTC	few	TRBD1	TRBV2	TRBJ1-2
CASSYTPQGQITGELFF	TGCGCCAGCAGCTATACCCCACAGGGGCAAATCACCGGGGAGCTGTTTTTT	-	TRBD1	TRBV5-1	TRBJ2-2
CAWSHPWGGETQYF	TGTGCCTGGAGTCACCCCTGGGGAGGAGAGACCCAGTACTTC	few	-	TRBV30	TRBJ2-5
CASSQGQGREKLFF	TGCGCCAGCAGCCAAGGACAGGGTCGGGAAAAACTGTTTTTT	few	TRBD1	TRBV4-1	TRBJ1-4
CASSLGFSGEQYF	TGTGCCAGCAGTTTAGGATTCAGTGGCGAGCAGTACTTC	many	-	TRBV12-3/TRBV12-4	TRBJ2-7
CASSHYTGTNYNEQFF	TGCGCCAGCAGCCATTATACCGGGACTAACTACAATGAGCAGTTCTTC	-	TRBD2	TRBV7-9	TRBJ2-1
CSARSRTSGRTDTQYF	TGCAGTGCTAGATCCCGGACTAGCGGGAGAACCGATACGCAGTATTTT	-	TRBD2	TRBV20-1	TRBJ2-3
CASSVGGVKNIQYF	TGTGCCAGCAGCGTAGGGGGAGTCAAAAACATTCAGTACTTC	-	-	TRBV9	TRBJ2-4
CAIGPPRGTYEQYF	TGTGCCATCGGGCCCCCGAGGGGCACCTACGAGCAGTACTTC	many	-	TRBV10-3	TRBJ2-7